The clone carrying this TCR beta chain showed up just a few times. The antigen remains undetermined. The germline V gene encodes CDR1 DFQATT and CDR2 SNEGSKA (reference sequence). The CDR3 spans 11 residues. TCRdb independently ran MiXCR on the RACE reads; one entry per CDR3 protein. Here the sample spans over 100,000 distinct CDR3 sequences, around 10% being singletons. Regarding time point: patch test 3, about 24 weeks after DPC sensitization. Treatment meaning: therapeutic diphenylcyclopropenone sensitization with weekly scalp DPC. This entry belongs to a study of human T cells and chemical hapten exposure. Background on the study: An area of 2 cm by 1.5 to 2.5 cm on upper inner arm skin received 2% DPC for sensitization. Study results and limitations: In comparison with controls, expanded TCRs gave rise to a significantly larger number of large CDR3 similarity clusters.

This clonotype was obtained from a woman aged 45-65 years with alopecia areata. Some clones in this sample may be carry-over from other donors' samples. Source: whole blood, taken in connection with sensitization to the hapten diphenylcyclopropenone (DPC). The V and J genes are TRBV20-1 and TRBJ2-3; D not resolved. Here the CDR3 DNA reads TGCAGCTCCTCGGCGGCAGATACGCAGTATTTT. It encodes CSSSAADTQYF.